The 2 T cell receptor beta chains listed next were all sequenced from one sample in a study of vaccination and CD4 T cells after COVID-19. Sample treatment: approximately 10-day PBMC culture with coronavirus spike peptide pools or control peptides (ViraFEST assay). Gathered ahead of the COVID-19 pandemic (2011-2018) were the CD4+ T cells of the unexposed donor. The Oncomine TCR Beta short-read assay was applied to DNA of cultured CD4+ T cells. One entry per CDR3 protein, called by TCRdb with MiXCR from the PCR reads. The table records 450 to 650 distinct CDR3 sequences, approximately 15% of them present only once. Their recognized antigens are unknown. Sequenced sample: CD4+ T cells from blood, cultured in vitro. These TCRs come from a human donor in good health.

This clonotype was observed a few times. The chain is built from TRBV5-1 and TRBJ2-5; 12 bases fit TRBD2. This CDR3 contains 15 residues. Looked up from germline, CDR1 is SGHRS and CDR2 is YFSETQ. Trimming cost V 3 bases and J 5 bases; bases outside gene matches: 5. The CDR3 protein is CASSSLAGGPETQYF. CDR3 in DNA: TGCGCCAGCAGCTCGCTAGCGGGAGGGCCGGAGACCCAGTACTTC.

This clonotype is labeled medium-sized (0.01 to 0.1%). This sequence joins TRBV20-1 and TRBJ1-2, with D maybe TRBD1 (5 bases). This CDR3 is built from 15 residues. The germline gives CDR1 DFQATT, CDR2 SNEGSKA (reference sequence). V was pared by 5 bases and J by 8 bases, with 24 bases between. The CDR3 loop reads CSAPDHSTGGWGYTF. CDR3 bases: TGCAGTGCTCCTGATCACTCAACGGGGGGATGGGGCTACACCTTC.